The sample holds a few counts of the clone carrying this TCR beta chain. Its cognate antigen is unknown. These data come from a study of T-cell reconstitution after alpha-beta-depleted transplantation in children. General study results and limits: The authors attributed T-cell counts and diversity one year after transplant mostly to newly produced T cells. Surviving recipient T cells and thymic progenitors accounted for the high day-60 TCRbeta diversity observed in some patients.

Looked up from germline, CDR1 is SNHLY and CDR2 is FYNNEI. Trimming shortened V by 7 bases and J by 3 bases, and 15 bases separated the two germline ends. This CDR3 has 15 residues. Unique molecular identifiers were used in preparing the TCRbeta library. TCRdb called the PCR reads again in MiXCR, with one record for every CDR3 protein. The sample has roughly 490,000 distinct CDR3 sequences, approximately 10% seen once. The chain employs TRBV2 and TRBJ1-4, with D maybe TRBD1 (5 bases). Sequencing used PBMCs, mostly from graft donor cells, obtained 180 days after TCRalphabeta/CD19-depleted stem cell transplant. This clonotype originated in a female patient aged 2-9 years who had a stem cell transplant for aplastic anemia, so the T cells may come from the graft donor. This chain's CDR3 is CASIPTGLANEKLFF. Written as DNA, the CDR3 is TGTGCCAGCATTCCAACGGGACTGGCTAATGAAAAACTGTTTTTT.